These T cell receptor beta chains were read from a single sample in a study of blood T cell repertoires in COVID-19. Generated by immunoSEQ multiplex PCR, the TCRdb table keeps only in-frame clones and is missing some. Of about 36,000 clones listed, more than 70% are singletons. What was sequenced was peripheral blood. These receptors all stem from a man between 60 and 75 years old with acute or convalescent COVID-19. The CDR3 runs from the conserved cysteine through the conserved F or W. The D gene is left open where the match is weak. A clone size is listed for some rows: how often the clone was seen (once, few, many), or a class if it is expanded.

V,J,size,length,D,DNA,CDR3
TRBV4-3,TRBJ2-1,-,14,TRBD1,TGCGCCAGCAGCCACCGGGACAGGGGCCATGAGCAGTTCTTC,CASSHRDRGHEQFF
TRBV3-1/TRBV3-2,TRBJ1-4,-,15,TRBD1,TGTGCCAGCAGAAACAGGGGGATGGGTACTGAAAAACTGTTTTTT,CASRNRGMGTEKLFF
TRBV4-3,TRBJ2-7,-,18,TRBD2,TGCGCCAGCAGCCAAGATTTGGCTAGCGGGAGTGCTTCCAACGAGCAGTACTTC,CASSQDLASGSASNEQYF
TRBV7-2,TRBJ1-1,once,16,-,TGTGCCAGCAGCTTCAAGAGGTGGCTTACTGACACTGAAGCTTTCTTT,CASSFKRWLTDTEAFF
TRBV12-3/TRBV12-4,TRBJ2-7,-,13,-,TGTGCCAGCAGTGAGGACACCTTGGGGGAGCAGTACTTC,CASSEDTLGEQYF
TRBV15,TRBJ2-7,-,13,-,TGTGCCACCAGCAGAGTCCCAGGGTACGAGCAGTACTTC,CATSRVPGYEQYF
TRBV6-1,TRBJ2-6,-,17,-,TGTGCCAGCAGTGCCGGGAAAGGTGCCTCTGGGGCCAACGTCCTGACTTTC,CASSAGKGASGANVLTF
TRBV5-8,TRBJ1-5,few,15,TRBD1,TGTGCCAGCAGCTCCGGGACAGGTAGCAATCAGCCCCAGCATTTT,CASSSGTGSNQPQHF
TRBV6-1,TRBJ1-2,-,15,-,TGTGCCAGCAGTGAAGGATTCCAGGGGATCTATGGCTACACCTTC,CASSEGFQGIYGYTF
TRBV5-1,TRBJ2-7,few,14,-,TGCGCCAGCAGCCCGAACAGGGTCTCCTACGAGCAGTACTTC,CASSPNRVSYEQYF
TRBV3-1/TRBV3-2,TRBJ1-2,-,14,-,TGTGCCAGCAGCCAAGAAGCGGTCCACTATGGCTACACCTTC,CASSQEAVHYGYTF
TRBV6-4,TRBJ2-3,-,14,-,TGTGCCAGCAGTCATTCAGGGGCCACAGATACGCAGTATTTT,CASSHSGATDTQYF
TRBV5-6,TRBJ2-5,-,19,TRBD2,TGTGCCAGCAGCCCAAGACCCGGGCTAGCGGGAGTAGGGGAAGAGACCCAGTACTTC,CASSPRPGLAGVGEETQYF
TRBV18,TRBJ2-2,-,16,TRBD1,TGTGCCAGCTCACCGGGGACAGGGACGAACACCGGGGAGCTGTTTTTT,CASSPGTGTNTGELFF
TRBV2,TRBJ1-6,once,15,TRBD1,TGTGCCAGCAGTGAAGGACCAGGGGGCAATTCACCCCTCCACTTT,CASSEGPGGNSPLHF
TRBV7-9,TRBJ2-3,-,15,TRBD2,TGTGCCAGCAGCCCGGGACTAGCGGGAGGCGATACGCAGTATTTT,CASSPGLAGGDTQYF
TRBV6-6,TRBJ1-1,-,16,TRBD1,TGTGCCAGCAGTTACCTATTGGGACAGGGGAACACTGAAGCTTTCTTT,CASSYLLGQGNTEAFF
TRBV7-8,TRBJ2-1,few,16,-,TGTGCCAGCAGCCATTTGGACTTTAATCCAAGCAATGAGCAGTTCTTC,CASSHLDFNPSNEQFF
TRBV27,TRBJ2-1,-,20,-,TGTGCCAGCAGTTTTTTCTCCGACAGGCCTACCCTTAGCTCCTACAATGAGCAGTTCTTC,CASSFFSDRPTLSSYNEQFF
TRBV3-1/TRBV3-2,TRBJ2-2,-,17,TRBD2,TGTGCCAGCAGCCACCGGGGACTAGCGGGAGGCACCGGGGAGCTGTTTTTT,CASSHRGLAGGTGELFF
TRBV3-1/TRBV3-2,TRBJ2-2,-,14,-,TGTGCCAGCAGCAGACGGACAGCTGGGGGGGAGCTGTTTTTT,CASSRRTAGGELFF
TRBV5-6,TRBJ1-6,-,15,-,TGTGCCAGCAGCATGGGAGGGGGGGACAATTCACCCCTCCACTTT,CASSMGGGDNSPLHF
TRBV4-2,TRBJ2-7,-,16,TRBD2,TGTGCCAGCAGCCAAGGTTCACAGCGGGAGGCCTACGAGCAGTACTTC,CASSQGSQREAYEQYF